Shown below are 6 T cell receptor beta chains from a single sample sequenced in a study of a mutant IDH1 vaccine in newly diagnosed glioma. Antigen specificity for these receptors is unknown. This table comes from immunoSEQ multiplex PCR, and its TCRdb copy is limited to in-frame clones, with some not included. The data hold tens of thousands of clones, with 75% to 90% observed a single time. The time point here: week 23, last vaccination. Alongside topical imiquimod, each dose of vaccine comprised 300 ug of mutant IDH1 20-mer peptide. This material consisted of PBMCs, taken from a glioma patient whose treatment included an IDH1 peptide vaccine. These receptors were obtained from a man between 40 and 49 years old with glioma.

The V gene is TRBV19, the J gene TRBJ1-6, with 9 positions matching TRBD1. The CDR3 extends over 17 amino acids. Germline V gene lookup returns CDR1 LNHDA and CDR2 SQIVND (reference sequence). The V and J ends lost 0 bases and 8 bases, in that order; junction bases with no gene match: 8. The CDR3 reads CASSIDIGTGYDSPLHF. The CDR3 nucleotides read TGTGCCAGTAGTATAGATATTGGGACAGGGTATGATTCACCCCTCCACTTT.

V is TRBV13 and J is TRBJ2-5, with a tentative D call TRBD2 (5 bases). CDR1 and CDR2 from the germline V gene are PRHDT and FYEKMQ (reference sequence). The V gene lost 0 bases and the J gene lost 5 bases, with 10 bases spanning the gap. CDR3 length: 14 amino acids. CDR3 sequence reads: CASSLGLARETQYF. The CDR3, as DNA: TGTGCCAGCAGCTTAGGTCTAGCTCGGGAGACCCAGTACTTC.

The chain uses TRBV6-5 and TRBJ1-4; D unresolved. V lost 2 bases, J lost 0 bases, and 7 bases lay in between. CDR1 and CDR2 (germline): MNHEY, SVGAGI. CDR3 length equals 15 residues. The CDR3 here is CASSYDGTTNEKLFF. Here the CDR3 DNA reads TGTGCCAGCAGTTACGACGGAACAACTAATGAAAAACTGTTTTTT.

This clone was seen just once. The V call is TRBV7-3, the J call TRBJ2-2; D unclear. This CDR3 region has 13 residues. Germline V lookup: CDR1 SGHTA, CDR2 FQGTGA. Trimming removed 2 bases at V and 3 bases at J, with 4 bases between. This CDR3 reads CASSLSYTGELFF. CDR3 DNA sequence: TGTGCCAGCAGCTTATCATACACCGGGGAGCTGTTTTTT.

This sequence joins TRBV6-5 and TRBJ1-3; D possibly corresponds to TRBD1 (6 bases). Germline V CDR1 and CDR2: MNHEY, SVGAGI. The CDR3 is 14 amino acids. V lost 6 bases and J lost 4, with 13 bases in between. Here the CDR3 reads CASRRTGSGNTIYF. CDR3 bases: TGTGCCAGCAGACGAACAGGGTCGGGAAACACCATATATTTT.

This chain connects TRBV27 to TRBJ2-7; 8 bases match TRBD2. The V segment lost 6 bases and the J segment 4 bases; nucleotides outside the gene matches: 14. Germline V gene data show CDR1 as MNHEY and CDR2 as SMNVEV (reference sequence). The CDR3 covers 16 residues. This CDR3 reads CASRQLGVAGLYEQYF. Written as DNA, the CDR3 is TGTGCCAGCAGGCAACTCGGTGTAGCGGGGTTATACGAGCAGTACTTC.